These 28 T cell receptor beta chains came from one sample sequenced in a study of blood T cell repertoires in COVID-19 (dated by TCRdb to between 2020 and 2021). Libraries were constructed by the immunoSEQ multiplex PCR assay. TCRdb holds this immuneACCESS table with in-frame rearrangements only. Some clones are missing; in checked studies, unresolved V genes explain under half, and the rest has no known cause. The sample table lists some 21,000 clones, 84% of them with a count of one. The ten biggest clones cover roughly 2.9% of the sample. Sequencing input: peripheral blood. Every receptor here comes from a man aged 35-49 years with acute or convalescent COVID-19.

The CDR3 DNA follows: TGTGCCAGCAGTGTCCAGTCTAACTATGGCTACACCTTC. It translates to CASSVQSNYGYTF. The V call is TRBV6-6, the J call TRBJ1-2, with unresolved D. V was shortened by 5 bases and J by 0 bases, with 7 bases between the two germline ends. The germline V gene has CDR1 MNHNY and CDR2 SVGAGI (reference sequence). This CDR3 comprises 13 residues.

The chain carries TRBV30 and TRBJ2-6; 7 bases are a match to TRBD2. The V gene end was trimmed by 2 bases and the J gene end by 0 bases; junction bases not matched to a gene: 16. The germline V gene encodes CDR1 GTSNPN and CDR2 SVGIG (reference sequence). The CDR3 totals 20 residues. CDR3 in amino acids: CAWSLPLGAGDVSGANVLTF. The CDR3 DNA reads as TGTGCCTGGAGTCTCCCCTTAGGGGCGGGAGACGTCTCTGGGGCCAACGTCCTGACTTTC.

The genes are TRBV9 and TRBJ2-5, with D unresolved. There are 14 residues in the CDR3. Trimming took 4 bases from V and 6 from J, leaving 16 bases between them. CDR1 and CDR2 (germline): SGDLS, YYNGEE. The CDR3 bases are TGTGCCAGCAGCCCCCGCGGTGAGGTACAGACCCAGTACTTC. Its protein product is CASSPRGEVQTQYF.

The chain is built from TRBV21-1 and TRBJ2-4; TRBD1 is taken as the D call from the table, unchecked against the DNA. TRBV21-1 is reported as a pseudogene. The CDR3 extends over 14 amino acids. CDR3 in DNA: TGTGCCAGCAGCCCACCAGTGGCACCAAACATTCAGTACTTC. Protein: CASSPPVAPNIQYF.

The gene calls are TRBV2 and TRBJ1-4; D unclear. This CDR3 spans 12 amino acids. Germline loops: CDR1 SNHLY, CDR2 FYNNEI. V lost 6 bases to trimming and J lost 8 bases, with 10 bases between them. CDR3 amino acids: CASSWRKEKLFF. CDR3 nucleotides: TGTGCCAGCAGCTGGAGAAAGGAAAAACTGTTTTTT.

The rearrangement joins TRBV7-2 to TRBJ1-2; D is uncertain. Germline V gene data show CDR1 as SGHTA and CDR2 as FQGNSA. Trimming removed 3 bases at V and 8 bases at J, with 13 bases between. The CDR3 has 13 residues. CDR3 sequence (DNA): TGTGCCAGCAGCTTTCTCAAAATAGAAGGCTACACCTTC. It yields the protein CASSFLKIEGYTF.

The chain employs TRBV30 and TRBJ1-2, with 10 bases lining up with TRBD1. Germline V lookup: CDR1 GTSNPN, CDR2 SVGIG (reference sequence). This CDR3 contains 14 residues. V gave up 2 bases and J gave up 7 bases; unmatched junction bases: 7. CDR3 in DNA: TGTGCCTGGAGTTGGACAGGGGGTAGCTCTGGCTACACCTTC. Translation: CAWSWTGGSSGYTF.

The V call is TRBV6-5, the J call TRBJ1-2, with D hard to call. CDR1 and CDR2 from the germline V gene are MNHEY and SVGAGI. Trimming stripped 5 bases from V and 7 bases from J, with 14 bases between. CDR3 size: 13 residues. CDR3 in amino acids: CASSKTDGAGYTF. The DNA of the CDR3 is TGTGCCAGCAGTAAGACCGACGGAGCTGGCTACACCTTC.

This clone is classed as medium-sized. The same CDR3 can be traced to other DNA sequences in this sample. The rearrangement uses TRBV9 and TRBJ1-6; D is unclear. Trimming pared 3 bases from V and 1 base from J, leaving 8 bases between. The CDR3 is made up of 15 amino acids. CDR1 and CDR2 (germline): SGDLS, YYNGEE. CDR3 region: CASSAPGSYNSPLHF. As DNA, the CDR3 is TGTGCCAGCAGCGCCCCGGGGTCCTATAATTCACCCCTCCACTTT.

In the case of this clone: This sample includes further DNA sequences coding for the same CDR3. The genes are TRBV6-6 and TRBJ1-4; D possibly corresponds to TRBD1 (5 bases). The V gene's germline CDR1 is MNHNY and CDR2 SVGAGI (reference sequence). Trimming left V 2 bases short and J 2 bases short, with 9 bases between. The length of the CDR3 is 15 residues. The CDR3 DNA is TGTGCCAGCAGTTACCCAGGGCAGACTAATGAAAAACTGTTTTTT. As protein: CASSYPGQTNEKLFF.

CDR3 sequence: CASSQDRGNYGYTF. For the CDR3, the DNA is TGTGCCAGCAGCCAAGACCGAGGAAACTATGGCTACACCTTC. The chain carries TRBV7-3 and TRBJ1-2, with unresolved D. The germline CDR1 and CDR2 sequences are SGHTA and FQGTGA. Trimming took 5 bases from V and 2 from J, leaving 12 bases between them. The CDR3 sequence is 14 residues long. Full variable domain (missing parts from reference TRBV7-3 and TRBJ1-2): GAGVSQTPSNKVTEKGKYVELRCDPISGHTALYWYRQSLGQGPEFLIYFQGTGAADDSGLPNDRFFAVRPEGSVSTLKIQRTERGDSAVYLCASSQDRGNYGYTFGSGTRLTVV.

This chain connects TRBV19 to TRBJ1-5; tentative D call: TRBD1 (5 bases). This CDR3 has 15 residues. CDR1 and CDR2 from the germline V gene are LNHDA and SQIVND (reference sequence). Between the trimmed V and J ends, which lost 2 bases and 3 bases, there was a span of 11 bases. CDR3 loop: CASSIRGQPNQPQHF. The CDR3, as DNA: TGTGCCAGTAGTATAAGAGGACAACCCAATCAGCCCCAGCATTTT.

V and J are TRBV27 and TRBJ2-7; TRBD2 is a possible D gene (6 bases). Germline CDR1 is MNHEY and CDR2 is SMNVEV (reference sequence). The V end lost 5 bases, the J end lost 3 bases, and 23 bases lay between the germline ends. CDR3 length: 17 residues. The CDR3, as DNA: TGTGCCAGCAGTCCCCAAGGACCCAAGCGGGCATACTACGAGCAGTACTTC. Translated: CASSPQGPKRAYYEQYF.

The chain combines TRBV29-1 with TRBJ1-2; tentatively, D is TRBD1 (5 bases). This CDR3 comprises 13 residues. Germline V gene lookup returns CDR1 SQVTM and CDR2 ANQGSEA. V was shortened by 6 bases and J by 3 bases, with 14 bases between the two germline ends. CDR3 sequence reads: CSVQTARDYGYTF. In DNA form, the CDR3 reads TGCAGCGTCCAGACGGCCAGGGACTATGGCTACACCTTC.

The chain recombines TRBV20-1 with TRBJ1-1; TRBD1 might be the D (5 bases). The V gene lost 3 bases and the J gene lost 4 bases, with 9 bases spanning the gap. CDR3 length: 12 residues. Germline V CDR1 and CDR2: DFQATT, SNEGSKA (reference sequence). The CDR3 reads CSASGQGTEAFF. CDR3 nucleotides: TGCAGTGCTAGTGGCCAGGGCACTGAAGCTTTCTTT.

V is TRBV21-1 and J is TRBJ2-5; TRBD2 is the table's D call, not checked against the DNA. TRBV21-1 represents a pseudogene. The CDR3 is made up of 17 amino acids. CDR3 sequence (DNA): TGTGCCAGCAGCAAAGCTAACCTAGAGATATACCAAGAGACCCAGTACTTC. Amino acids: CASSKANLEIYQETQYF.

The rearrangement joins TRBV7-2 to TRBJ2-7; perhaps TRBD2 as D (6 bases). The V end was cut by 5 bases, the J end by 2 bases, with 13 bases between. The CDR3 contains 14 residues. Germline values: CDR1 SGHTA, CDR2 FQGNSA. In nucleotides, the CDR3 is TGTGCCAGCAGCCCCCCGGACTATACCTACGAGCAGTACTTC. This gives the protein CASSPPDYTYEQYF.

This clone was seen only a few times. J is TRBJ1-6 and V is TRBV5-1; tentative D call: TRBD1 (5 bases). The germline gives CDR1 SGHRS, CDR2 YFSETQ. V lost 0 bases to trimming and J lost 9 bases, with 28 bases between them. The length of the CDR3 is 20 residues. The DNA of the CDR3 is TGCGCCAGCAGCTTGGATCCGCAGGGTGACGAAGGTGGGGTTGGTTCACCCCTCCACTTT. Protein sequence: CASSLDPQGDEGGVGSPLHF.

CDR3 in amino acids: CASSQGTGGKNEQYF. In DNA, the CDR3 is TGTGCCAGCAGCCAAGGGACGGGAGGGAAAAACGAGCAGTACTTC. V usage is TRBV3-1 (or the pseudogene TRBV3-2) and J usage is TRBJ2-7; 8 bases align to TRBD2. CDR1 is LGHDT, CDR2 YNNKEL, per germline (reference sequence). The V gene end was trimmed by 1 base and the J gene end by 5 bases; junction bases not matched to a gene: 7. The CDR3 consists of 15 residues.

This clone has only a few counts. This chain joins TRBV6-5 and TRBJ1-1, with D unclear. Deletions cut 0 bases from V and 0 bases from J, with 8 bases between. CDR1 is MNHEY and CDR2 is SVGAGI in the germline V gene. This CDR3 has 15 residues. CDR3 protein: CASSYSRLVNTEAFF. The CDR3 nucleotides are TGTGCCAGCAGTTACTCCCGGTTGGTGAACACTGAAGCTTTCTTT.

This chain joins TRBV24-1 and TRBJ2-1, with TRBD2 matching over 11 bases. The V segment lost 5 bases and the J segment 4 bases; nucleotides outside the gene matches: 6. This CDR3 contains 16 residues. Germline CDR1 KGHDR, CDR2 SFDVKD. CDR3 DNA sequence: TGTGCCACCAGTGCCCTGAGGACTAGCGGGTACAATGAGCAGTTCTTC. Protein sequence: CATSALRTSGYNEQFF.

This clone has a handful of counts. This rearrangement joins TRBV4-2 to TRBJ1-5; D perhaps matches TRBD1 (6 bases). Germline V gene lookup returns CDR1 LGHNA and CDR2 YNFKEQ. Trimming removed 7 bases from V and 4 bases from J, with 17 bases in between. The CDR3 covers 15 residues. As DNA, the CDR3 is TGTGCCAGCAACCTAAACCCGGACAGTAATCAGCCCCAGCATTTT. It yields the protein CASNLNPDSNQPQHF.

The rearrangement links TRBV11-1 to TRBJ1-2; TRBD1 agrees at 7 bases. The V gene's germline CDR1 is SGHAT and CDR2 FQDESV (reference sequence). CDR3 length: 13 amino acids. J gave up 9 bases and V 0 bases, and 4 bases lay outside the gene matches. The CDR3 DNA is TGTGCCAGCAGCTTAGCGGTGGACAGGAGCTACACCTTC. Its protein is CASSLAVDRSYTF.

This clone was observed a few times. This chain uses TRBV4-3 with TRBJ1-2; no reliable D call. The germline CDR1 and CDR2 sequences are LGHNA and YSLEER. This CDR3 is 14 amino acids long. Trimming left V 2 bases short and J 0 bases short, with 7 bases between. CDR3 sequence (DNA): TGCGCCAGCAGCCAACACTATCCTAACTATGGCTACACCTTC. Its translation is CASSQHYPNYGYTF.

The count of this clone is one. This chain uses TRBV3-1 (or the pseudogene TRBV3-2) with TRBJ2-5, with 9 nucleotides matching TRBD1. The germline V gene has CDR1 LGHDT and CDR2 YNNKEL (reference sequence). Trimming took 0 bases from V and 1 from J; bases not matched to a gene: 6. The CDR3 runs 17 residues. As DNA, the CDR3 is TGTGCCAGCAGCCAAGATTGGGGACAGGGTGGCCAAGAGACCCAGTACTTC. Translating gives CASSQDWGQGGQETQYF.

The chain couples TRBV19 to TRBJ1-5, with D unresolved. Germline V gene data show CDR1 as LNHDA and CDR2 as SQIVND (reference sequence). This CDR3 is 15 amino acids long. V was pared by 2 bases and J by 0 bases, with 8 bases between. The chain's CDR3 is CASSISDYSNQPQHF. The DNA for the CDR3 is TGTGCCAGTAGTATATCGGACTATAGCAATCAGCCCCAGCATTTT.

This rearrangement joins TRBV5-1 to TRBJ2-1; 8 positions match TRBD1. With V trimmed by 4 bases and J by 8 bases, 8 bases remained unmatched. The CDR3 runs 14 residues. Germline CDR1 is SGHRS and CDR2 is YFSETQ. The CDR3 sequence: CASSSGQGSDEQFF. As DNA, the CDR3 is TGCGCCAGCAGCAGCGGACAGGGCTCCGATGAGCAGTTCTTC.

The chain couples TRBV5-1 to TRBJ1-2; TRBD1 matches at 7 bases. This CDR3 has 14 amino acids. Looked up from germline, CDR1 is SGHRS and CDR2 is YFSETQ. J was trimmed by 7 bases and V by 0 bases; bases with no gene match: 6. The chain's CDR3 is CASSLVIEGAGYTF. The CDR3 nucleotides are TGCGCCAGCAGCTTGGTAATAGAGGGGGCTGGCTACACCTTC.